The clone carrying this T cell receptor (beta chain) appeared a few times. Its matching antigen is unknown. For TCR beta, libraries came from quantitative 5'-RACE with molecular barcodes. TCRdb re-called the 5' RACE reads through MiXCR, storing one row per CDR3 protein. The table shows 270,000 or so distinct CDR3 sequences, with about 20% occurring only once. These data are taken from a study of CD8 T cells in ankylosing spondylitis. CDR1 is MGHRA, CDR2 YSYEKL, per germline. Trimming stripped 3 bases from V and 4 bases from J, with 12 bases between. The length of the CDR3 is 14 residues. Findings and caveats of the study: A TCR beta motif of eight or nine highly homologous variants seemed to mark ankylosing spondylitis blood. Reported data indicate significant enrichment of disease-linked clones within matched ankylosing spondylitis synovial fluid.

The receptor was isolated from a male donor with ankylosing spondylitis or in good health (not recorded which). Material: blood, either unsorted or a sorted T cell fraction (not recorded which). The gene calls are TRBV4-1 and TRBJ2-5; D remains unclear. CDR3 region: CASSQLSPGETQYF. CDR3 coding DNA: TGCGCCAGCAGCCAGTTGAGTCCAGGAGAGACCCAGTACTTC.